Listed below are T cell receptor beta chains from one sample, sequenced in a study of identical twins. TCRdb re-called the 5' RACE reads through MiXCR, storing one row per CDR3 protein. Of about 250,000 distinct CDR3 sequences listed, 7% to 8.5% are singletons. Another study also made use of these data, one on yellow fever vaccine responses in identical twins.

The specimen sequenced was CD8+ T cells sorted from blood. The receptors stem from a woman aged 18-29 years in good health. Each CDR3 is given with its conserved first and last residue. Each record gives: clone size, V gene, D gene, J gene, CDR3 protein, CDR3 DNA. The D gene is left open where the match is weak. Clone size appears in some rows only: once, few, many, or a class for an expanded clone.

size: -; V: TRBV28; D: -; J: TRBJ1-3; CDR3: CASTLFRVSGNTIYF; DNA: TGTGCCAGCACCCTATTCCGAGTCTCTGGAAACACCATATATTTT
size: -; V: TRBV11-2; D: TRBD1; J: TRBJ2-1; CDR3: CASSLEVRGWHEQFF; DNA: TGTGCCAGCAGCTTAGAGGTCAGGGGGTGGCATGAGCAGTTCTTC
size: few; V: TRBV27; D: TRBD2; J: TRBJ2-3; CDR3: CASRALAGVDTQYF; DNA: TGTGCCAGCAGGGCCCTAGCGGGAGTGGATACGCAGTATTTT
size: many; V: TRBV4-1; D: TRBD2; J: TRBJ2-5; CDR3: CASSQDRGDQETQYF; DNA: TGCGCCAGCAGCCAAGATCGGGGGGACCAAGAGACCCAGTACTTC
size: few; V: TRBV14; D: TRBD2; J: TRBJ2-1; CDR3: CASSQGNGGFYNEQFF; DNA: TGTGCCAGCAGCCAGGGGAACGGGGGGTTTTACAATGAGCAGTTCTTC
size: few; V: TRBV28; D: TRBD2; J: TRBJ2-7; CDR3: CASSLPSGYSYEQYF; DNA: TGTGCCAGCAGTTTACCTAGCGGGTACTCCTACGAGCAGTACTTC
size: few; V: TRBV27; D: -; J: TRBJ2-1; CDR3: CASSLSQDYDEQFF; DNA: TGTGCCAGCAGTTTATCGCAGGATTACGATGAGCAGTTCTTC
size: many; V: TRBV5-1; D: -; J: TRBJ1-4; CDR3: CASSYDIATNEKLFF; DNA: TGCGCCAGCAGCTACGACATTGCAACTAATGAAAAACTGTTTTTT
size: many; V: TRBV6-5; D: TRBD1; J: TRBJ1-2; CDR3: CASSLRDRDGYTF; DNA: TGTGCCAGCAGCTTACGGGACAGGGACGGCTACACCTTC
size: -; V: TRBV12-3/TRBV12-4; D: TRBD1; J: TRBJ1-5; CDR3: CASSYRGDQPQHF; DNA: TGTGCCAGCAGTTACAGGGGGGATCAGCCCCAGCATTTT
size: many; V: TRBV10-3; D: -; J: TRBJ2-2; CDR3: CAISDPGENTGELFF; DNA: TGTGCCATCAGCGATCCAGGAGAGAACACCGGGGAGCTGTTTTTT
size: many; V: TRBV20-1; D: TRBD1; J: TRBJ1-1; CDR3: CSARDLTGGTEAFF; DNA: TGCAGTGCTAGAGACCTGACAGGGGGCACTGAAGCTTTCTTT
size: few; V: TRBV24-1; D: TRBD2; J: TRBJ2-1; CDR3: CATSDRTSGGPRSYNEQFF; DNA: TGTGCCACCAGTGATCGGACTAGCGGGGGACCTCGTTCCTACAATGAGCAGTTCTTC
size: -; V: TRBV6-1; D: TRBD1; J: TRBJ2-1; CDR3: CASRPPTGFEQFF; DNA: TGTGCCAGCAGGCCACCGACAGGGTTTGAGCAGTTCTTC
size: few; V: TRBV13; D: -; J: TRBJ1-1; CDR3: CASSLGQGLTEAFF; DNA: TGTGCCAGCAGCTTAGGCCAGGGCTTAACTGAAGCTTTCTTT
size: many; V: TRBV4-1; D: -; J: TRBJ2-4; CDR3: CASSQVIAKNIQYF; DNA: TGCGCCAGCAGCCAAGTAATAGCCAAAAACATTCAGTACTTC
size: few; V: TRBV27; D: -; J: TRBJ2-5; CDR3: CASSLRARQETQYF; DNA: TGTGCCAGCAGTTTAAGGGCCCGACAAGAGACCCAGTACTTC
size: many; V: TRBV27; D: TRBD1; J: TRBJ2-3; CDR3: CASSSRTGGTDTQYF; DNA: TGTGCCAGCAGTTCCCGGACAGGGGGCACAGATACGCAGTATTTT
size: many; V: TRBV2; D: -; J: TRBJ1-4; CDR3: CASSEARTGIWEKLFF; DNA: TGTGCCAGCAGTGAAGCGCGTACAGGGATTTGGGAAAAACTGTTTTTT
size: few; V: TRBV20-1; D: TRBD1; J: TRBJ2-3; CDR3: CSARTGYGDTQYF; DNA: TGCAGTGCTCGGACAGGGTACGGAGATACGCAGTATTTT
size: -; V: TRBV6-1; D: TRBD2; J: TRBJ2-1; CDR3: CASTGATSGLYNEQFF; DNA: TGTGCCAGCACTGGGGCGACTAGCGGCCTCTACAATGAGCAGTTCTTC
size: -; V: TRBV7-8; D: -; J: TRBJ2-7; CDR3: CASGGSYEQYF; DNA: TGTGCCAGCGGGGGGTCCTACGAGCAGTACTTC
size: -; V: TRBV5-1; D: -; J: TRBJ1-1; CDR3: CASSRGGEGLTEAFF; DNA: TGCGCCAGCAGCCGGGGCGGGGAAGGACTCACTGAAGCTTTCTTT
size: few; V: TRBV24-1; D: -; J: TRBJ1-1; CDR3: CATSDPDRGTEAFF; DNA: TGTGCCACCAGTGATCCCGACAGAGGCACTGAAGCTTTCTTT
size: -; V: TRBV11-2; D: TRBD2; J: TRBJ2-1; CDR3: CASSPYLAGGYNEQFF; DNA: TGTGCCAGCAGCCCTTATTTAGCGGGGGGCTACAATGAGCAGTTCTTC
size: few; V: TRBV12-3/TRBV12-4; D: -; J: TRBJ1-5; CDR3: CASSLEGVQPQHF; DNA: TGTGCCAGCAGTTTGGAGGGGGTCCAGCCCCAGCATTTT
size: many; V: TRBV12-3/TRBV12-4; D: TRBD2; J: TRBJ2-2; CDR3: CASNPSPSVAGNTGELFF; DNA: TGTGCCAGCAACCCCTCACCTTCGGTAGCGGGAAACACCGGGGAGCTGTTTTTT
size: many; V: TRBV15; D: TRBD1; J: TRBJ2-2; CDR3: CATSSGQHNTGELFF; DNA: TGTGCCACCAGCTCGGGACAGCACAACACCGGGGAGCTGTTTTTT
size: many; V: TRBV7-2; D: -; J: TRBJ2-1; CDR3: CASSLGGKYNEQFF; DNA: TGTGCCAGCAGCTTAGGGGGAAAATACAATGAGCAGTTCTTC
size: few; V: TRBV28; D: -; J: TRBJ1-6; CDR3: CASSKRGSGSPLHF; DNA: TGTGCCAGCAGTAAGAGGGGGAGTGGCTCACCCCTCCACTTT
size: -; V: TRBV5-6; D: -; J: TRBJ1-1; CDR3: CASSPPERITEAFF; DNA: TGTGCCAGCAGCCCACCCGAGAGGATCACTGAAGCTTTCTTT
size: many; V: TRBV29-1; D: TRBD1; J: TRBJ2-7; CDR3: CSVARKTGWSYEQYF; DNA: TGCAGCGTTGCTCGGAAGACAGGGTGGTCGTACGAGCAGTACTTC
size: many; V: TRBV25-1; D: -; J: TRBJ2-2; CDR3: CASRAVAELFF; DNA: TGTGCCAGCAGGGCAGTCGCGGAGCTGTTTTTT
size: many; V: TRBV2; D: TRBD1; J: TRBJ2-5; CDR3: CASSPDRGGETQYF; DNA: TGTGCCAGCAGTCCGGACAGGGGAGGAGAGACCCAGTACTTC
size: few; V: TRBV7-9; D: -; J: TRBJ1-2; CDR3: CASSPPQGPNYGYTF; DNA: TGTGCCAGCAGCCCCCCACAGGGACCCAACTATGGCTACACCTTC
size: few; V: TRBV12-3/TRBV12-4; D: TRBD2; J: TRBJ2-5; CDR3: CASSPGGLGTQYF; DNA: TGTGCCAGCAGTCCGGGGGGGCTAGGGACCCAGTACTTC